The clone carrying this TCR beta chain was seen more than once but under ten times. Antigen specificity is unknown. This sample is drawn from a study of cytomegalovirus exposure and HLA in healthy donors. V was clipped by 0 bases and J by 7 bases; unmatched bases: 6. The CDR3 consists of 15 residues. Germline V lookup: CDR1 SGHKS, CDR2 YYEKEE (reference sequence). Study results and caveats: Among CMV-associated TCR beta chains, most appeared HLA-restricted in a later analysis. A few V segments could not be told apart, such as TRBV6-2 and TRBV6-3, and were left out. Under in vitro conditions, a few CMV-associated chains were confirmed as specific for CMV antigens.

Both 60 Vbeta primers and 13 Jbeta primers went into the PCR. TCRdb keeps only in-frame clones here, not all; method: immunoSEQ multiplex PCR. This sample has fewer than 200,000 clones, with 78% found just once. This clonotype originated in a female donor in good health and CMV-seronegative. The specimen was PBMCs. V usage is TRBV5-5 and J usage is TRBJ1-5, with 8 bases identical to TRBD1. CDR3 nucleotide sequence: TGTGCCAGCAGCTTGGATGGACAGGGCGAACAGCCCCAGCATTTT. Its protein product is CASSLDGQGEQPQHF.